This TCR beta chain was observed in a study of blood T cell repertoires in COVID-19. As for the study in general: Two negative PCRs, clearance, or symptom resolution had been documented for recovered Cohort 3 donors. COVID-19 samples collected from the United States, Italy and Spain covered acute and convalescent phases.

Produced via immunoSEQ multiplex PCR; TCRdb's table is partial and in-frame only. Of hundreds of thousands of clones in the sample, approximately 87% were seen once. Between the trimmed V and J ends, which lost 6 bases and 5 bases, there was a span of 14 bases. The CDR3 loop spans 14 amino acids. Germline assignment: CDR1 MNHEY and CDR2 SVGAGI. The sequencing input was PBMCs or T cells enriched from blood (not recorded which). The origin of this receptor is a woman aged 45-65 years in a cohort exposed to, infected with or recovered from COVID-19 (not recorded which). The rearrangement uses TRBV6-5 and TRBJ2-1; D may be TRBD2 (6 bases). The CDR3 coding sequence is TGTGCCAGCAGGCGGAGCGGGTTTGACAATGAGCAGTTCTTC. Amino acids: CASRRSGFDNEQFF.